This T cell receptor (beta chain) was documented in a study of OX40 agonist ivuxolimab in advanced cancers. Study information: Each dose-escalation patient presented with hepatocellular carcinoma, melanoma, renal cell or head and neck cancer. Participants averaged roughly 57 years of age (range 23 to 79) and were 82.7% male. Whole-study results and caveats: With doses of 0.1 to 3.0 mg/kg, CD4+ and CD8+ blood T cells had undergone clonal expansion by week 6. Those patients achieving a partial response at 0.1-3.0 mg/kg showed among the lowest clonal expansion.

Sequencing was performed with immunoSEQ multiplex PCR; in TCRdb, only in-frame clones are kept and a portion is missing. The sample lists roughly 60,000 clones; just over 85% were seen once. CDR3 length: 14 residues. Per germline, CDR1 MDHEN and CDR2 SYDVKM. Trimming took 6 bases from V and 14 from J; bases not matched to a gene: 13. On this clone: What it binds is not known.

This sequence joins TRBV28 and TRBJ2-3; TRBD2 matches at 11 bases. Sequencing used CD4+ or CD8+ T cells sorted from blood, obtained in a trial of the OX40 agonist ivuxolimab. The sequence came from an adult with an advanced solid tumor such as melanoma, head and neck, liver or kidney cancer. CDR3: CASRAGLAVIPLYF. The CDR3 coding sequence is TGTGCCAGCAGGGCGGGACTAGCGGTTATACCCCTGTATTTT.